This paragraph reports one T cell receptor (beta chain). Primers: 60 Vbeta forward and 13 Jbeta reverse. The table came from immunoSEQ multiplex PCR; TCRdb's copy has only in-frame clones and leaves some out. The sample includes some 130,000 clones, about 76% of them seen just once. The source of the sample is a study of cytomegalovirus exposure and HLA in healthy donors. The germline V gene has CDR1 WSHSY and CDR2 SAAADI. J was trimmed by 4 bases and V by 4 bases; bases with no gene match: 9. This CDR3 region has 15 residues. Input material: PBMCs. V and J are TRBV10-2 and TRBJ2-7, with TRBD1 identical over 8 bases. This receptor was identified in a woman aged 35 to 49 in good health and CMV-seronegative. CDR3 residues: CASSVLGQGPYEQYF. The CDR3 region has the DNA TGCGCCAGCAGTGTCTTAGGACAGGGACCATACGAGCAGTACTTC.